This T cell receptor (beta chain) was captured by sequencing in a study of blood T cell repertoires in COVID-19. Data came from immunoSEQ multiplex PCR; TCRdb stores just in-frame clones and leaves some out. The table records almost 250,000 clones, 86% of them present only once. What was sequenced was peripheral blood. This clonotype was sampled from a woman aged 60-75 years who had recovered from COVID-19.

The CDR3 region has the DNA TGTGCCAGCAGTTATCAGTCTAGCGTCACAGATACGCAGTATTTT. This sequence encodes CASSYQSSVTDTQYF. This chain links TRBV6-5 with TRBJ2-3; a possible D gene is TRBD2 (6 bases). Per the germline V gene, CDR1 is MNHEY and CDR2 is SVGAGI. The CDR3 extends over 15 amino acids. The V end was cut by 3 bases, the J end by 2 bases, with 12 bases between.